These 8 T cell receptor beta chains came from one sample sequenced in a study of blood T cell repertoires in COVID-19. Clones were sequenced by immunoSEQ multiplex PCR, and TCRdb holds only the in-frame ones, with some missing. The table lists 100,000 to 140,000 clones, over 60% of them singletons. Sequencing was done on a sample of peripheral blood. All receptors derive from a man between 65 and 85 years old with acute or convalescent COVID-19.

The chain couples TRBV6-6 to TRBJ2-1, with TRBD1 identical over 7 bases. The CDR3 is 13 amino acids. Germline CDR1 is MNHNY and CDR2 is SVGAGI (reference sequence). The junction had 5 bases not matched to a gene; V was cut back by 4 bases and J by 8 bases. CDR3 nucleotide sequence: TGTGCCAGCAGTTCGACAGGGACCCATGAGCAGTTCTTC. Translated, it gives CASSSTGTHEQFF.

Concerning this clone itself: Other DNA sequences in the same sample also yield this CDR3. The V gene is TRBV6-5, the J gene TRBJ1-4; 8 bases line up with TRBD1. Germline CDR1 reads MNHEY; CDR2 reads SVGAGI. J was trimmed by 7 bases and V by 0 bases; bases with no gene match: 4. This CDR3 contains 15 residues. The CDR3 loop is CASSYSGDRGEKLFF. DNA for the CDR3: TGTGCCAGCAGTTACTCGGGAGACAGGGGTGAAAAACTGTTTTTT.

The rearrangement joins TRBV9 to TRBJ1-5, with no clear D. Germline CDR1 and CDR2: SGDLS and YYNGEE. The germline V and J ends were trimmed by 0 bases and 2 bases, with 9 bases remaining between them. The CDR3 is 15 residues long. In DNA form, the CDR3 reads TGTGCCAGCAGCGTAGCTTTGTCGGGCAATCAGCCCCAGCATTTT. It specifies CASSVALSGNQPQHF.

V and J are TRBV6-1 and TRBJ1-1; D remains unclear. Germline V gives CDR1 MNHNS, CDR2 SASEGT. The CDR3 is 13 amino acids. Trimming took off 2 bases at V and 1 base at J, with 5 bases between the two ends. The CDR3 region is CASSERENTEAFF. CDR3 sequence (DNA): TGTGCCAGCAGTGAACGGGAGAACACTGAAGCTTTCTTT.

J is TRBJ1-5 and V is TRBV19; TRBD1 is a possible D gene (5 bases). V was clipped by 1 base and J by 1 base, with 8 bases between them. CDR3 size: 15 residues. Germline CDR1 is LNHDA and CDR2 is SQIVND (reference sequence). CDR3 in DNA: TGTGCCAGTAGTATAGTCCAGGGAAGCAATCAGCCCCAGCATTTT. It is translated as CASSIVQGSNQPQHF.

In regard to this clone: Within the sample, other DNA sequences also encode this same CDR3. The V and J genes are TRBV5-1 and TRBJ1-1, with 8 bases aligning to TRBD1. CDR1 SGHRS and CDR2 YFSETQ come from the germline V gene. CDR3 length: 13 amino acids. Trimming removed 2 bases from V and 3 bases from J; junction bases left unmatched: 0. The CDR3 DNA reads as TGCGCCAGCAGCTTACAGGGGGACACTGAAGCTTTCTTT. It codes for CASSLQGDTEAFF.

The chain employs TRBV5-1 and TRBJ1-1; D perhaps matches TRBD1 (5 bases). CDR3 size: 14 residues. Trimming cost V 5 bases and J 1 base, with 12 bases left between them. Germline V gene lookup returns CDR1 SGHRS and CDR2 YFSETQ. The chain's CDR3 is CASRGLGANTEAFF. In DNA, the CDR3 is TGCGCCAGCAGGGGTCTAGGGGCGAACACTGAAGCTTTCTTT. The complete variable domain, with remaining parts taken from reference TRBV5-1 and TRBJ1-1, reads KAGVTQTPRYLIKTRGQQVTLSCSPISGHRSVSWYQQTPGQGLQFLFEYFSETQRNKGNFPGRFSGRQFSNSRSEMNVSTLELGDSALYLCASRGLGANTEAFFGQGTRLTVV.

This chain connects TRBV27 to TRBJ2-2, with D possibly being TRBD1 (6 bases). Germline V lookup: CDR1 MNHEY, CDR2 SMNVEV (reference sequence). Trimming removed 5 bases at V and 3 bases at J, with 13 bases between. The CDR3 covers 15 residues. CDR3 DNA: TGTGCCAGCAGTCCGCGACAGGTGGACACCGGGGAGCTGTTTTTT. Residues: CASSPRQVDTGELFF.